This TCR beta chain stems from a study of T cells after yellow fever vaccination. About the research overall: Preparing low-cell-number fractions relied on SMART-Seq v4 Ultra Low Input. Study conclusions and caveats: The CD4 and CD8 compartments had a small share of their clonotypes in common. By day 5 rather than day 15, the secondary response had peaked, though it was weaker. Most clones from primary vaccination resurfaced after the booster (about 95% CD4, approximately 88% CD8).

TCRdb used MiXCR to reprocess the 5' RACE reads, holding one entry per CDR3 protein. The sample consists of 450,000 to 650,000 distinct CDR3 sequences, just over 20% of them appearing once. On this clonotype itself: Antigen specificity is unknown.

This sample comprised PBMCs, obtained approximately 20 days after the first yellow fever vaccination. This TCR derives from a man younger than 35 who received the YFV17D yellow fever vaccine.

The CDR3, as DNA: TGTGCCAGCAGCTCTTTGGACAGGGAGTGGACCGGGGAGCTGTTTTTT. This sequence encodes CASSSLDREWTGELFF. The chain is built from TRBV13 and TRBJ2-2; TRBD1 agrees at 8 bases. Per germline, CDR1 PRHDT and CDR2 FYEKMQ (reference sequence). V lost 4 bases and J lost 5; bases outside the gene matches: 9. The CDR3 covers 16 residues.